The clone carrying this TCR beta chain has at least ten counts. Its target is not known. The data were obtained in a study of regulatory T cells in long-lasting Graves disease. Study outcomes and limitations: Gene preferences differed: TRBV28, TRBJ1-2, TRBJ2-5 in persistent cases. Newly diagnosed patients had higher TCR diversity than persistent Graves' patients did.

Investigators prepared the TCR beta libraries by applying iRepertoire HTBI primers and Arm-PCR of CDR3 regions. TCRdb recomputed calls from the multiplex PCR reads with MiXCR, one row per CDR3 protein. The table has approximately 300,000 distinct CDR3 sequences, 15% to 20% seen once. In germline, CDR1 is SGHRS, CDR2 YFSETQ. The CDR3 sequence is 14 residues long. Trimming left V 0 bases short and J 8 bases short, with 11 bases between. Specified time point: newly diagnosed GD, antithyroid drugs for less than 3 months. PBMCs were the source of the RNA used for TCR sequencing. The chain employs TRBV5-1 and TRBJ1-4; weak D call: TRBD1 (6 bases). This sequence was found in a female donor with Graves disease. The specimen comprised peripheral blood mononuclear cells (PBMCs), sampled at new diagnosis, from a patient treated with antithyroid drugs. CDR3 protein: CASSLGDITEKLFF. For the CDR3, the DNA is TGCGCCAGCAGCTTGGGGGACATTACGGAAAAACTGTTTTTT.